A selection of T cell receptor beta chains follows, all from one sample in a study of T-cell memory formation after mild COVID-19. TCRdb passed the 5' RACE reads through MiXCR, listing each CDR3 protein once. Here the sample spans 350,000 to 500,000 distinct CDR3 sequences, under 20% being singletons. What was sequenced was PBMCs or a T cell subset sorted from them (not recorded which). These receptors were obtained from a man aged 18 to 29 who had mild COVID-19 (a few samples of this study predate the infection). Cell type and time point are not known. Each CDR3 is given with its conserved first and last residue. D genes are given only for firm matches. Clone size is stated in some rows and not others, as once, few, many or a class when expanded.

CSVGQGPGETQYF TGCAGCGTTGGACAGGGGCCGGGAGAGACCCAGTACTTC TRBD1 13 TRBJ2-5 TRBV29-1 .
CASSQDRAGYGTGELFF TGCGCCAGCAGCCAAGATCGGGCGGGATACGGCACCGGGGAGCTGTTTTTT . 17 TRBJ2-2 TRBV4-1 many
CATGRTGEVPDTQYF TGTGCCACCGGGAGAACAGGAGAGGTTCCAGATACGCAGTATTTT . 15 TRBJ2-3 TRBV15 few
CASSQVGSLGGEQYF TGCGCCAGCAGCCAAGTGGGGAGCTTGGGAGGCGAGCAGTACTTC . 15 TRBJ2-7 TRBV4-1 few
CSVPGDANPGEQYF TGCAGCGTTCCCGGGGACGCAAACCCGGGGGAGCAGTACTTC . 14 TRBJ2-7 TRBV29-1 many
CASSLPYREGNYGYTF TGTGCCAGCAGCCTCCCCTACAGGGAAGGTAACTATGGCTACACCTTC . 16 TRBJ1-2 TRBV4-2 few
CASRGRGRWETQYF TGTGCCAGCAGGGGAAGGGGGAGATGGGAGACCCAGTACTTC . 14 TRBJ2-5 TRBV28 many
CASSVGNYGYTF TGTGCCAGCAGTGTGGGGAACTATGGCTACACCTTC . 12 TRBJ1-2 TRBV2 few
CASSLELAGGTTDTQYF TGCGCCAGCAGCTTGGAACTAGCGGGGGGTACCACAGATACGCAGTATTTT TRBD2 17 TRBJ2-3 TRBV5-1 .
CASSPAGGTQYF TGTGCCAGTAGTCCGGCTGGTGGTACGCAGTATTTT . 12 TRBJ2-3 TRBV19 .
CASSLSEAFF TGTGCCAGCAGCTTAAGTGAAGCTTTCTTT . 10 TRBJ1-1 TRBV7-9 .
CASSFDAGYNQPQHF TGTGCCAGCAGTTTCGACGCAGGGTACAATCAGCCCCAGCATTTT . 15 TRBJ1-5 TRBV12-3/TRBV12-4 .
CASSLTGRDRGTEAFF TGTGCCAGCAGCTTAACAGGCCGGGACAGGGGCACTGAAGCTTTCTTT TRBD1 16 TRBJ1-1 TRBV7-3 .
CASSPRGLETQYF TGTGCCAGCAGCCCCCGGGGCCTAGAGACCCAGTACTTC . 13 TRBJ2-5 TRBV7-9 many
CASSQDPGYNQPQHF TGCGCCAGCAGCCAAGATCCAGGGTACAATCAGCCCCAGCATTTT . 15 TRBJ1-5 TRBV4-1 few
CASSLSWFDDSPLHF TGTGCCAGCAGTTTATCATGGTTCGACGATTCACCCCTCCACTTT . 15 TRBJ1-6 TRBV28 few
CASSSTGGNSPLHF TGTGCCAGCTCGTCGACAGGAGGAAATTCACCCCTCCACTTT . 14 TRBJ1-6 TRBV18 .
CASRYGTGDTDTQYF TGTGCCAGCCGATACGGGACAGGGGACACAGATACGCAGTATTTT TRBD1 15 TRBJ2-3 TRBV6-2/TRBV6-3 few
CASSQVGESGTGELFF TGCGCCAGCAGCCAAGTAGGGGAAAGTGGCACCGGGGAGCTGTTTTTT . 16 TRBJ2-2 TRBV4-3 .
CSVSRVITDTQYF TGCAGCGTTAGCAGGGTAATCACAGATACGCAGTATTTT . 13 TRBJ2-3 TRBV29-1 few
CASSPLRGLEGLKETQYF TGTGCCAGCAGCCCGCTTAGGGGGCTGGAAGGTCTAAAAGAGACCCAGTACTTC TRBD1 18 TRBJ2-5 TRBV7-6 .
CASSSRGGPGQGLHGYTF TGTGCCAGCAGCTCCCGCGGGGGGCCGGGACAGGGACTCCATGGCTACACCTTC TRBD1 18 TRBJ1-2 TRBV7-2 few
CATQQPPYNEQFF TGTGCCACCCAACAACCCCCCTACAATGAGCAGTTCTTC . 13 TRBJ2-1 TRBV10-3 .
CASSYRGARTEAFF TGTGCCAGCTCGTACAGGGGGGCGAGGACTGAAGCTTTCTTT TRBD1 14 TRBJ1-1 TRBV18 .
CSARDRRGREKLFF TGCAGTGCTAGAGATAGGAGGGGCCGTGAAAAACTGTTTTTT . 14 TRBJ1-4 TRBV20-1 few
CASGTGGYTEAFF TGTGCCAGCGGGACAGGGGGGTACACTGAAGCTTTCTTT TRBD1 13 TRBJ1-1 TRBV6-1 few
CASSLGTSPYEQYF TGCGCCAGCAGCTTGGGGACTAGTCCCTACGAGCAGTACTTC TRBD2 14 TRBJ2-7 TRBV5-1 few
CSALGVGVSNQPQHF TGCAGTGCCCTGGGGGTGGGGGTCAGCAATCAGCCCCAGCATTTT . 15 TRBJ1-5 TRBV20-1 few
CASSVRGYNEQFF TGTGCCAGCAGTGTAAGGGGGTACAATGAGCAGTTCTTC . 13 TRBJ2-1 TRBV21-1 .